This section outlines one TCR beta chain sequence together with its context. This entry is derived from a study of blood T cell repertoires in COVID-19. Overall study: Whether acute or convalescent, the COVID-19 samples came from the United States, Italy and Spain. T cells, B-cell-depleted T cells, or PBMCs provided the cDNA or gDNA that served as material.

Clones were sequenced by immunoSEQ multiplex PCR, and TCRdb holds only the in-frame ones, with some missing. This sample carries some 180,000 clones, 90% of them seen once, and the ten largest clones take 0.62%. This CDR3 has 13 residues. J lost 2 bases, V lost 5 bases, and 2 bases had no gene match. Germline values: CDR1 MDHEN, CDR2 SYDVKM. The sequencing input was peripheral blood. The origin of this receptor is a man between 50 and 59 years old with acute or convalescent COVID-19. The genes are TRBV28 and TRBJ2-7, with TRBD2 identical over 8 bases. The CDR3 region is CASSTSGPYEQYF. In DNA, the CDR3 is TGTGCCAGCAGTACTAGCGGACCCTACGAGCAGTACTTC.